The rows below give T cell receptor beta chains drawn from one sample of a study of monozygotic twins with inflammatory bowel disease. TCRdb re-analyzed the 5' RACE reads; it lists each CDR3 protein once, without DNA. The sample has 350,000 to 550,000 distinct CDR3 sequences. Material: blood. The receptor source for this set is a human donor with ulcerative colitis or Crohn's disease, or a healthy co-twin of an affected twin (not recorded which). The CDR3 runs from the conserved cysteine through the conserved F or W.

CDR3 protein: CASSLGYLQGNEQFF
V gene: TRBV11-3
J gene: TRBJ2-1

CDR3 protein: CASSSGSDTQYF
V gene: TRBV7-3
J gene: TRBJ2-3

CDR3 protein: CSLAGGSPSTDTQYF
V gene: TRBV20-1
J gene: TRBJ2-3

CDR3 protein: CASSLQGDGTGDTQYF
V gene: TRBV4-1
J gene: TRBJ2-3

CDR3 protein: CASSLVRDRSGYEQYF
V gene: TRBV7-2
J gene: TRBJ2-7

CDR3 protein: CASSLEAGGPHTQYF
V gene: TRBV5-1
J gene: TRBJ2-3

CDR3 protein: CATSPSSSADTQYF
V gene: TRBV15
J gene: TRBJ2-3

CDR3 protein: CAISAEGGNTEAFF
V gene: TRBV10-3
J gene: TRBJ1-1

CDR3 protein: CASSVGGGGVYNEQFF
V gene: TRBV9
J gene: TRBJ2-1

CDR3 protein: CASSPPGVTGQPQHF
V gene: TRBV28
J gene: TRBJ1-5

CDR3 protein: CASSPGQITNTGELFF
V gene: TRBV5-1
J gene: TRBJ2-2

CDR3 protein: CASSSIPGTGEIGGELFF
V gene: TRBV11-1
J gene: TRBJ2-2

CDR3 protein: CASSIEWTGASYEQYF
V gene: TRBV19
J gene: TRBJ2-7

CDR3 protein: CASSVRGPQGNEQFF
V gene: TRBV7-2
J gene: TRBJ2-1

CDR3 protein: CSATGIRYNEQFF
V gene: TRBV29-1
J gene: TRBJ2-1

CDR3 protein: CASSQDLQGRTQYF
V gene: TRBV4-2
J gene: TRBJ2-5

CDR3 protein: CASSVGGGGLQSPLHF
V gene: TRBV7-2
J gene: TRBJ1-6

CDR3 protein: CSVEGRDEQETQYF
V gene: TRBV29-1
J gene: TRBJ2-5

CDR3 protein: CASSLGLVPYEQYF
V gene: TRBV7-8
J gene: TRBJ2-7

CDR3 protein: CASSLGHGQYEQYF
V gene: TRBV5-4
J gene: TRBJ2-7

CDR3 protein: CASTRDRGFPTDTQYF
V gene: TRBV28
J gene: TRBJ2-3

CDR3 protein: CASEEMTLSTDTQYF
V gene: TRBV7-9
J gene: TRBJ2-3

CDR3 protein: CATRSANYGYTF
V gene: TRBV28
J gene: TRBJ1-2

CDR3 protein: CASRYTLNTEAFF
V gene: TRBV6-5
J gene: TRBJ1-1

CDR3 protein: CASSTGGSGGTGELFF
V gene: TRBV5-4
J gene: TRBJ2-2

CDR3 protein: CASSSLAATGELFF
V gene: TRBV7-2
J gene: TRBJ2-2

CDR3 protein: CASSLQQKETQYF
V gene: TRBV7-9
J gene: TRBJ2-5

CDR3 protein: CARQHSNQPQHF
V gene: TRBV3-1
J gene: TRBJ1-5

CDR3 protein: CAISEGNYSPLHF
V gene: TRBV10-3
J gene: TRBJ1-6

CDR3 protein: CASSLGLAGDLLYYEQYF
V gene: TRBV5-5
J gene: TRBJ2-7

CDR3 protein: CSARVRGSGAPVNTEAFF
V gene: TRBV20-1
J gene: TRBJ1-1